These T cell receptor beta chains were read from a single sample in a study of T-cell reconstitution after alpha-beta-depleted transplantation in children. TCRdb passed the PCR reads through MiXCR, listing each CDR3 protein once. The data contain around 450,000 distinct CDR3 sequences, under 20% of them seen just once; the ten biggest clones take up under 30%. Sample: PBMCs, mostly from graft donor cells, taken 360 days after TCRalphabeta/CD19-depleted stem cell transplant. All receptors come from a boy younger than two who had a stem cell transplant for Wiskott-Aldrich syndrome, so the T cells may come from the graft donor. CDR3s include the opening cysteine and the closing phenylalanine or tryptophan. The order of the fields is CDR3 protein, CDR3 DNA, clone size, D gene, J gene, V gene, CDR3 length. The D gene is left open where the match is weak. Expanded clones are given a class, and other clones once, few, many or no size at all.

CDR3aa: CATSRVFTETQYF
CDR3nt: TGTGCCACCAGCAGAGTTTTCACAGAGACCCAGTACTTC
abundance: .
d_gene: .
j_gene: TRBJ2-5
v_gene: TRBV15
len: 13

CDR3aa: CASSLYRTRAGELFF
CDR3nt: TGTGCCAGCAGTTTATACCGGACTAGGGCTGGGGAGCTGTTTTTT
abundance: .
d_gene: TRBD2
j_gene: TRBJ2-2
v_gene: TRBV28
len: 15

CDR3aa: CAISDPRTEVYGYTF
CDR3nt: TGTGCCATCAGTGACCCCCGGACAGAAGTCTATGGCTACACCTTC
abundance: many
d_gene: .
j_gene: TRBJ1-2
v_gene: TRBV10-3
len: 15

CDR3aa: CASSFGDRNNSPLHF
CDR3nt: TGTGCCAGCAGCTTCGGGGACAGAAATAATTCACCCCTCCACTTT
abundance: few
d_gene: TRBD1
j_gene: TRBJ1-6
v_gene: TRBV7-9
len: 15

CDR3aa: CASSLARANEQFF
CDR3nt: TGCGCCAGCAGCTTGGCTAGGGCCAATGAGCAGTTCTTC
abundance: few
d_gene: .
j_gene: TRBJ2-1
v_gene: TRBV5-1
len: 13

CDR3aa: CSVVVATETQYF
CDR3nt: TGCAGCGTTGTAGTAGCGACAGAGACCCAGTACTTC
abundance: .
d_gene: .
j_gene: TRBJ2-5
v_gene: TRBV29-1
len: 12

CDR3aa: CAISEFGLGAYNEQFF
CDR3nt: TGTGCCATCAGTGAGTTTGGACTAGGGGCATACAATGAGCAGTTCTTC
abundance: many
d_gene: TRBD2
j_gene: TRBJ2-1
v_gene: TRBV10-3
len: 16

CDR3aa: CASSQDPGTYNSPLHF
CDR3nt: TGTGCCAGCAGCCAAGATCCCGGGACTTATAATTCACCCCTCCACTTT
abundance: .
d_gene: .
j_gene: TRBJ1-6
v_gene: TRBV14
len: 16

CDR3aa: CASSFRGSEQYF
CDR3nt: TGCGCCAGCAGCTTCAGGGGAAGCGAGCAGTACTTC
abundance: many
d_gene: .
j_gene: TRBJ2-7
v_gene: TRBV5-1
len: 12

CDR3aa: CASRPGGFPGELFF
CDR3nt: TGTGCCAGTCGTCCAGGGGGCTTTCCCGGGGAGCTGTTTTTT
abundance: few
d_gene: TRBD1
j_gene: TRBJ2-2
v_gene: TRBV7-6
len: 14

CDR3aa: CASSLKVSYEQYF
CDR3nt: TGTGCCAGCAGCTTAAAGGTCAGTTACGAGCAGTACTTC
abundance: .
d_gene: .
j_gene: TRBJ2-7
v_gene: TRBV7-2
len: 13

CDR3aa: CASSHRTGMVDTQYF
CDR3nt: TGTGCCAGCAGTCATAGGACAGGGATGGTAGATACGCAGTATTTT
abundance: .
d_gene: TRBD1
j_gene: TRBJ2-3
v_gene: TRBV6-2/TRBV6-3
len: 15

CDR3aa: CASSLSRGRDTQYF
CDR3nt: TGTGCCAGCAGCCTTTCCAGGGGGCGAGATACGCAGTATTTT
abundance: .
d_gene: TRBD1
j_gene: TRBJ2-3
v_gene: TRBV13
len: 14

CDR3aa: CASSERPDTGNTIYF
CDR3nt: TGTGCCAGCAGTGAACGGCCCGACACTGGAAACACCATATATTTT
abundance: .
d_gene: .
j_gene: TRBJ1-3
v_gene: TRBV2
len: 15

CDR3aa: CASSAWDQRIGTQYF
CDR3nt: TGTGCCAGCAGCGCCTGGGACCAACGAATAGGGACCCAGTACTTC
abundance: few
d_gene: .
j_gene: TRBJ2-5
v_gene: TRBV13
len: 15

CDR3aa: CASSFRYGTSTDTQYF
CDR3nt: TGTGCCAGCAGCTTTAGATATGGAACTAGCACAGATACGCAGTATTTT
abundance: .
d_gene: .
j_gene: TRBJ2-3
v_gene: TRBV7-8
len: 16

CDR3aa: CASSRAGGPYNEQFF
CDR3nt: TGTGCCAGCAGTCGAGCGGGAGGTCCCTACAATGAGCAGTTCTTC
abundance: .
d_gene: TRBD2
j_gene: TRBJ2-1
v_gene: TRBV12-3/TRBV12-4
len: 15

CDR3aa: CASSPFERALSTDTQYF
CDR3nt: TGTGCCAGCAGCCCCTTCGAGCGGGCCCTGAGCACAGATACGCAGTATTTT
abundance: many
d_gene: .
j_gene: TRBJ2-3
v_gene: TRBV28
len: 17

CDR3aa: CASSLVGRGDEQYF
CDR3nt: TGCGCCAGCAGCTTGGTCGGCAGGGGAGACGAGCAGTACTTC
abundance: .
d_gene: .
j_gene: TRBJ2-7
v_gene: TRBV5-1
len: 14

CDR3aa: CAWSVLSGGGPYEQYF
CDR3nt: TGTGCCTGGAGTGTACTTTCTGGGGGAGGGCCCTACGAGCAGTACTTC
abundance: .
d_gene: TRBD2
j_gene: TRBJ2-7
v_gene: TRBV30
len: 16

CDR3aa: CASRRGNYGYTF
CDR3nt: TGTGCCAGCAGGCGTGGTAACTATGGCTACACCTTC
abundance: few
d_gene: .
j_gene: TRBJ1-2
v_gene: TRBV5-5
len: 12

CDR3aa: CASSESGTGVNYF
CDR3nt: TGCGCCAGCAGTGAGTCGGGGACAGGCGTCAATTACTTC
abundance: .
d_gene: TRBD1
j_gene: TRBJ2-7
v_gene: TRBV10-1
len: 13

CDR3aa: CSVARRLAGPDTQYF
CDR3nt: TGCAGCGTTGCGAGGCGACTAGCGGGGCCAGATACGCAGTATTTT
abundance: .
d_gene: TRBD2
j_gene: TRBJ2-3
v_gene: TRBV29-1
len: 15

CDR3aa: CASSLGTALQETQYF
CDR3nt: TGCGCCAGCAGCTTGGGGACAGCACTCCAAGAGACCCAGTACTTC
abundance: many
d_gene: .
j_gene: TRBJ2-5
v_gene: TRBV5-1
len: 15

CDR3aa: CASSLDRLNYGYTF
CDR3nt: TGTGCCAGCAGCCTAGACAGGCTCAACTATGGCTACACCTTC
abundance: few
d_gene: .
j_gene: TRBJ1-2
v_gene: TRBV12-3/TRBV12-4
len: 14

CDR3aa: CASKPGLAFGELFF
CDR3nt: TGTGCCAGCAAACCAGGACTAGCTTTCGGGGAGCTGTTTTTT
abundance: once
d_gene: TRBD2
j_gene: TRBJ2-2
v_gene: TRBV27
len: 14

CDR3aa: CASSVGGGWDTEAFF
CDR3nt: TGTGCCAGCAGCGTAGGGGGAGGATGGGACACTGAAGCTTTCTTT
abundance: few
d_gene: .
j_gene: TRBJ1-1
v_gene: TRBV9
len: 15

CDR3aa: CAWSPRALTEAFF
CDR3nt: TGTGCCTGGAGCCCCCGGGCCCTCACTGAAGCTTTCTTT
abundance: .
d_gene: .
j_gene: TRBJ1-1
v_gene: TRBV30
len: 13

CDR3aa: CASRGWVGDEKLFF
CDR3nt: TGTGCCAGCAGGGGATGGGTAGGGGATGAAAAACTGTTTTTT
abundance: .
d_gene: .
j_gene: TRBJ1-4
v_gene: TRBV27
len: 14

CDR3aa: CATSRDLGQLYEQYF
CDR3nt: TGTGCCACCAGCAGAGATCTAGGACAACTCTACGAGCAGTACTTC
abundance: few
d_gene: .
j_gene: TRBJ2-7
v_gene: TRBV15
len: 15

CDR3aa: CATSDPTGGQETQYF
CDR3nt: TGTGCCACCAGTGACCCCACAGGTGGACAAGAGACCCAGTACTTC
abundance: .
d_gene: .
j_gene: TRBJ2-5
v_gene: TRBV24-1
len: 15

CDR3aa: CASSLGQRIRYEQYF
CDR3nt: TGCGCCAGCAGCTTGGGGCAGCGGATCCGCTACGAGCAGTACTTC
abundance: few
d_gene: .
j_gene: TRBJ2-7
v_gene: TRBV5-1
len: 15

CDR3aa: CASSLGGEFLRAFF
CDR3nt: TGTGCCAGCAGCTTGGGAGGAGAGTTCCTTCGGGCTTTCTTT
abundance: .
d_gene: .
j_gene: TRBJ1-1
v_gene: TRBV5-5
len: 14

CDR3aa: CAWEVTGELFF
CDR3nt: TGTGCCTGGGAGGTAACCGGGGAGCTGTTTTTT
abundance: .
d_gene: .
j_gene: TRBJ2-2
v_gene: TRBV30
len: 11

CDR3aa: CAISVSLAGELFF
CDR3nt: TGTGCCATCAGTGTGTCCTTGGCCGGGGAGCTGTTTTTT
abundance: .
d_gene: .
j_gene: TRBJ2-2
v_gene: TRBV10-3
len: 13

CDR3aa: CAWSVRGGTSSYNEQFF
CDR3nt: TGTGCCTGGAGTGTACGAGGGGGCACCTCCTCCTACAATGAGCAGTTCTTC
abundance: .
d_gene: TRBD1
j_gene: TRBJ2-1
v_gene: TRBV30
len: 17

CDR3aa: CSAGRGNSETQYF
CDR3nt: TGCAGTGCTGGCCGGGGCAATAGCGAGACCCAGTACTTC
abundance: many
d_gene: .
j_gene: TRBJ2-5
v_gene: TRBV20-1
len: 13

CDR3aa: CASSEHPGAPSYNEQFF
CDR3nt: TGTGCCAGCAGTGAACATCCGGGCGCCCCATCCTACAATGAGCAGTTCTTC
abundance: .
d_gene: .
j_gene: TRBJ2-1
v_gene: TRBV2
len: 17

CDR3aa: CASSQEHGGATDTQYF
CDR3nt: TGCGCCAGCAGCCAAGAACACGGCGGGGCCACAGATACGCAGTATTTT
abundance: .
d_gene: .
j_gene: TRBJ2-3
v_gene: TRBV4-1
len: 16

CDR3aa: CASSERGTGLSRNTQYF
CDR3nt: TGTGCCAGCAGTGAAAGGGGGACAGGCCTATCACGGAATACGCAGTATTTT
abundance: .
d_gene: TRBD1
j_gene: TRBJ2-3
v_gene: TRBV6-1
len: 17

CDR3aa: CASGTATSYEQYF
CDR3nt: TGTGCCAGTGGGACAGCAACTTCCTACGAGCAGTACTTC
abundance: many
d_gene: TRBD1
j_gene: TRBJ2-7
v_gene: TRBV6-2/TRBV6-3
len: 13

CDR3aa: CTISLLGTGWGGAKNIQYF
CDR3nt: TGTACCATCAGTTTATTGGGGACAGGGTGGGGAGGAGCCAAAAACATTCAGTACTTC
abundance: .
d_gene: TRBD1
j_gene: TRBJ2-4
v_gene: TRBV12-3/TRBV12-4
len: 19

CDR3aa: CASRRGQGETEAFF
CDR3nt: TGTGCCAGCAGACGTGGACAGGGGGAGACTGAAGCTTTCTTT
abundance: .
d_gene: TRBD1
j_gene: TRBJ1-1
v_gene: TRBV12-3/TRBV12-4
len: 14

CDR3aa: CAIGRLVGTGELFF
CDR3nt: TGTGCCATCGGCCGACTAGTAGGCACCGGGGAGCTGTTTTTT
abundance: few
d_gene: .
j_gene: TRBJ2-2
v_gene: TRBV10-3
len: 14

CDR3aa: CSASRGSEQFF
CDR3nt: TGCAGTGCTAGTCGTGGCAGTGAGCAGTTCTTC
abundance: .
d_gene: .
j_gene: TRBJ2-1
v_gene: TRBV20-1
len: 11

CDR3aa: CASSLAGLEQYF
CDR3nt: TGTGCCAGCAGCTTAGCAGGGCTCGAGCAGTACTTC
abundance: .
d_gene: .
j_gene: TRBJ2-7
v_gene: TRBV7-8
len: 12

CDR3aa: CSAATTGELFF
CDR3nt: TGCAGTGCCGCCACCACCGGGGAGCTGTTTTTT
abundance: .
d_gene: .
j_gene: TRBJ2-2
v_gene: TRBV20-1
len: 11

CDR3aa: CASSYPDSNEQFF
CDR3nt: TGTGCCAGCAGTTACCCCGACAGCAATGAGCAGTTCTTC
abundance: .
d_gene: .
j_gene: TRBJ2-1
v_gene: TRBV6-6
len: 13

CDR3aa: CASSQVRDSRYEQYF
CDR3nt: TGCGCCAGCAGCCAAGTCCGGGACAGCAGATACGAGCAGTACTTC
abundance: .
d_gene: TRBD1
j_gene: TRBJ2-7
v_gene: TRBV4-3
len: 15

CDR3aa: CASSLRTGKNTGELFF
CDR3nt: TGTGCCAGCAGCTTACGGACAGGAAAGAACACCGGGGAGCTGTTTTTT
abundance: few
d_gene: TRBD1
j_gene: TRBJ2-2
v_gene: TRBV7-9
len: 16